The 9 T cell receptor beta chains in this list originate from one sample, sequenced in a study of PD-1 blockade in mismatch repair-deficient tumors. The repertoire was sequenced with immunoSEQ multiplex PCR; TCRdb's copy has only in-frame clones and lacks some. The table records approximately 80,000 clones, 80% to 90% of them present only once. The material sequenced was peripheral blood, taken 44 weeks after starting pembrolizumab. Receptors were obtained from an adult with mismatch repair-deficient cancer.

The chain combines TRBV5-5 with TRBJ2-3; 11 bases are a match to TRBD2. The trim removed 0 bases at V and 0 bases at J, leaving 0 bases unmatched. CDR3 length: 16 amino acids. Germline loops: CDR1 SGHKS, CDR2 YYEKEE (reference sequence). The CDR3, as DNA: TGTGCCAGCAGCTTGGGACTAGCGGGGAGCACAGATACGCAGTATTTT. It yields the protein CASSLGLAGSTDTQYF. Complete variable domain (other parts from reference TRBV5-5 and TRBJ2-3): DAGVTQSPTHLIKTRGQQVTLRCSPISGHKSVSWYQQVLGQGPQFIFQYYEKEERGRGNFPDRFSARQFPNYSSELNVNALLLGDSALYLCASSLGLAGSTDTQYFGPGTRLTVL.

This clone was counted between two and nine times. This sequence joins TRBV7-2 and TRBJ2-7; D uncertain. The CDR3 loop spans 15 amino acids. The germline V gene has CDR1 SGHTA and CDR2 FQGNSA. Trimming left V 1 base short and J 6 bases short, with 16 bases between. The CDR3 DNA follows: TGTGCCAGCAGCTTAGATCCCCGAGAAGCGCTCGAGCAGTACTTC. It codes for CASSLDPREALEQYF.

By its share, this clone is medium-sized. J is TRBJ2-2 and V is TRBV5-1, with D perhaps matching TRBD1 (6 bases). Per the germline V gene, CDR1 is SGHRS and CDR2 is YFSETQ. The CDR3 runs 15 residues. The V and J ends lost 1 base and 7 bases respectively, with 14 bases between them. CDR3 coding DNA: TGCGCCAGCAGCTTGTTACAGGGCGAAATCGGGGAGCTGTTTTTT. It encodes CASSLLQGEIGELFF.

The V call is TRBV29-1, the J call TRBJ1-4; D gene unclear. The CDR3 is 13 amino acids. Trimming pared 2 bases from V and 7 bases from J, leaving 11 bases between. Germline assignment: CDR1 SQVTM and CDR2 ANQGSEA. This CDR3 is CSVEILAGEKLFF. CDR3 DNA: TGCAGCGTTGAAATTCTGGCCGGTGAAAAACTGTTTTTT.

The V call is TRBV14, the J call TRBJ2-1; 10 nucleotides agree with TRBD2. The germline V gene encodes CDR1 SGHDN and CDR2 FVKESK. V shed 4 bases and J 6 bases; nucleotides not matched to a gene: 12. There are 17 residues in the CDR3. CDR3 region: CASSPLTSGPTFNEQFF. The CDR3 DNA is TGTGCCAGCAGCCCCCTGACTAGCGGGCCAACGTTCAATGAGCAGTTCTTC.

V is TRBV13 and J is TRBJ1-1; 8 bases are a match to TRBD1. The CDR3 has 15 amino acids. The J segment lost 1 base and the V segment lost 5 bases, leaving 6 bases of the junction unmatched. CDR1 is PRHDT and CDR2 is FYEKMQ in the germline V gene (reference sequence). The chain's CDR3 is CASSPGGGGNTEAFF. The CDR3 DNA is TGTGCCAGCAGCCCAGGGGGCGGTGGGAACACTGAAGCTTTCTTT.

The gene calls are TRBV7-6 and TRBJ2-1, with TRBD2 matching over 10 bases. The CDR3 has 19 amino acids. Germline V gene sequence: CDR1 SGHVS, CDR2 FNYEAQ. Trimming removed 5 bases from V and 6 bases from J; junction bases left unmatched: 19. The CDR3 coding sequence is TGTGCCAGCAGCGGACTTCGTACTAGCGGGACTTTTAACGTCAATGAGCAGTTCTTC. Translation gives CASSGLRTSGTFNVNEQFF.

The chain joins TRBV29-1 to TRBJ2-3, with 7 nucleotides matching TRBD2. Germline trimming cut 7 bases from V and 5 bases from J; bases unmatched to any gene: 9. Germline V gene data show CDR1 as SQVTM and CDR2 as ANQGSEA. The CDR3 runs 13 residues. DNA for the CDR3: TGCAGCGGCGGGGACTGGGGGGGAGATACGCAGTATTTT. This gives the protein CSGGDWGGDTQYF.

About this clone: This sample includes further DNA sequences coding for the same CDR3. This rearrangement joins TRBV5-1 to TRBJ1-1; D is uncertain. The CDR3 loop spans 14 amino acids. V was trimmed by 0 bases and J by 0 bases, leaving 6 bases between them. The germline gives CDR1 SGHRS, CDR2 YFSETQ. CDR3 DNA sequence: TGCGCCAGCAGCTTGGAGGGTTTGAACACTGAAGCTTTCTTT. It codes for CASSLEGLNTEAFF.